This T cell receptor (beta chain) was retrieved from a study of cytomegalovirus exposure and HLA in healthy donors. As concerns this clone: Its target is unknown.

This CDR3 spans 18 amino acids. The V end was cut by 0 bases, the J end by 1 base, with 16 bases between. Germline lookup yields CDR1 MGHRA and CDR2 YSYEKL. Primers: 60 Vbeta forward and 13 Jbeta reverse. The protocol was immunoSEQ multiplex PCR, while the TCRdb copy is restricted to in-frame clones and leaves out a portion. The sample consists of 160,000 or so clones, roughly 76% of them appearing once. The study's findings and limits: Among TCR beta chains of equal frequency, HLA-associated ones were more clonally expanded in a later analysis. Several of the most significant clusters were apparently associated with common viral pathogens in a later analysis.

The chain uses TRBV4-1 and TRBJ1-3; D ambiguous. The clonotype was recovered from a woman aged 18 to 35 in good health and CMV-seropositive. The sequencing sample was made of PBMCs. DNA for the CDR3: TGCGCCAGCAGCCAAGATCGCCGGGGAGCGAGATCTGGAAACACCATATATTTT. Translation gives CASSQDRRGARSGNTIYF.